Detailed here is one T cell receptor (beta chain). Only in-frame clones appear in the TCRdb table, and some are missing; sequencing was by immunoSEQ multiplex PCR. The table lists around 2,100,000 clones, about 95% of them singletons. With 4 bases removed from V and 1 base from J, the gap between germline ends came to 11 bases. Germline V CDR1 and CDR2: SGHDT, YYEEEE. This CDR3 has 14 amino acids. This entry comes from a study of shared clonotypes between healthy human individuals. Cells designated naive CD8 were CD45RO-negative and were positively selected for CCR7, with terminally differentiated effector memory CD45RA+ cells excluded.

The receptor's source is a man between 18 and 35 years old in good health. The sample consisted of naive CD8+ T cells sorted from blood. The V call is TRBV5-6, the J call TRBJ1-2, with D possibly matching TRBD1 (5 bases). CDR3 in DNA: TGTGCCAGCAGCCCGACAGCGGATAACTATGGCTACACCTTC. Its translation is CASSPTADNYGYTF.